The 5 T cell receptor beta chains below come from one sample, sequenced in a study of response to subunit inactivated influenza vaccine. MiXCR, run by TCRdb on the RT-PCR reads, gives a single entry per CDR3 protein. The sample lists some 640,000 distinct CDR3 sequences, over 11% occurring once. Sample: PBMCs from blood, taken approximately 15 days before vaccination. The receptors originated from a man in his fifties or sixties who received an inactivated influenza vaccine.

V and J are TRBV5-1 and TRBJ2-5; possible D gene TRBD1, 5 bases. The CDR3 spans 15 residues. Per the germline V gene, CDR1 is SGHRS and CDR2 is YFSETQ. Trimming left V 0 bases short and J 1 base short, with 10 bases between. This CDR3 reads CASSLANRLQETQYF. DNA for the CDR3: TGCGCCAGCAGCTTGGCGAACAGGCTCCAAGAGACCCAGTACTTC.

This clonotype has ten or more counts. The V and J genes are TRBV4-1 and TRBJ2-1; TRBD1 matches at 8 bases. J lost 4 bases, V lost 4 bases, and 6 bases had no gene match. The CDR3 totals 15 residues. Looked up from germline, CDR1 is MGHRA and CDR2 is YSYEKL. CDR3 residues: CASSPDRGLYNEQFF. The CDR3 DNA reads TGCGCCAGCAGCCCCGACAGGGGCCTTTACAATGAGCAGTTCTTC.

This sequence joins TRBV12-3 or TRBV12-4 and TRBJ1-5; D gene ambiguous. This CDR3 is built from 13 residues. V was pared by 3 bases and J by 7 bases, with 10 bases between. CDR3 residues: CASSFGEGQPQHF. Written as DNA, the CDR3 is TGTGCCAGCAGTTTTGGGGAGGGCCAGCCCCAGCATTTT.

The table lists this clonotype with a few counts. V gene TRBV6-2 or TRBV6-3 combines with J gene TRBJ1-5; D may be TRBD1 (6 bases). V dropped 5 bases and J dropped 2 bases, with 31 bases sitting between them. The CDR3 extends over 21 amino acids. Germline V lookup: CDR1 MNHEY, CDR2 SVGEGT. CDR3 DNA: TGTGCCAGCAGTCTACAGGTTTTCAAGGGACAAACTCCTGTGGGCAATCAGCCCCAGCATTTT. As protein: CASSLQVFKGQTPVGNQPQHF.

This clonotype was seen more than once but under ten times. The J gene is TRBJ1-4, the V gene TRBV18; D not certain. Germline loops: CDR1 KGHSH, CDR2 LQKENI. Trimming stripped 1 base from V and 4 bases from J, with 13 bases between. There are 16 residues in the CDR3. The CDR3 nucleotides read TGTGCCAGCTCACCACGGGCCCCGCCTTTTAATGAAAAACTGTTTTTT. It translates to CASSPRAPPFNEKLFF.